This T cell receptor beta chain originates from a study of blood T cell repertoires in COVID-19. Germline V gives CDR1 SGHTA, CDR2 FQGTGA. With V trimmed by 2 bases and J by 7 bases, 6 bases remained unmatched. The CDR3 sequence is 15 residues long. Some clones are missing from TCRdb's copy, which holds only in-frame ones; the method was immunoSEQ multiplex PCR. The data contain 300,000 to 350,000 clones, about 87% of them seen just once; the ten biggest clones take up around 8.9%. Specimen: peripheral blood. The receptor's source is a man aged 25 to 40 with COVID-19, enrolled during active disease. The chain carries TRBV7-3 and TRBJ2-1; 9 positions match TRBD2. The DNA of the CDR3 is TGTGCCAGCAGCTTAGGGACTAGCAGTGGGAATGAGCAGTTCTTC. The encoded protein is CASSLGTSSGNEQFF.